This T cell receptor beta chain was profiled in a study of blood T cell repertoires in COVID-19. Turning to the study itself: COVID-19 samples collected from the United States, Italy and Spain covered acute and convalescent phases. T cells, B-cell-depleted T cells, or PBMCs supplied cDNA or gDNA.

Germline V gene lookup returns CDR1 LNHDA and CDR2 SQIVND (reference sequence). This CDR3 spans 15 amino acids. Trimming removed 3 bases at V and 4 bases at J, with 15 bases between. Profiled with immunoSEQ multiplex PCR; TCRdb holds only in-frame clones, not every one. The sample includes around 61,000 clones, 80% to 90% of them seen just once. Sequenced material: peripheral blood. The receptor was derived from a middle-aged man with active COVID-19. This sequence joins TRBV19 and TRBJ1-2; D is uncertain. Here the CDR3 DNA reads TGTGCCAGTAGTATGTTTTCGGAGTTCGGCTATGGCTACACCTTC. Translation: CASSMFSEFGYGYTF. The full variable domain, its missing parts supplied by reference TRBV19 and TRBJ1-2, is DGGITQSPKYLFRKEGQNVTLSCEQNLNHDAMYWYRQDPGQGLRLIYYSQIVNDFQKGDIAEGYSVSREKKESFPLTVTSAQKNPTAFYLCASSMFSEFGYGYTFGSGTRLTVV.